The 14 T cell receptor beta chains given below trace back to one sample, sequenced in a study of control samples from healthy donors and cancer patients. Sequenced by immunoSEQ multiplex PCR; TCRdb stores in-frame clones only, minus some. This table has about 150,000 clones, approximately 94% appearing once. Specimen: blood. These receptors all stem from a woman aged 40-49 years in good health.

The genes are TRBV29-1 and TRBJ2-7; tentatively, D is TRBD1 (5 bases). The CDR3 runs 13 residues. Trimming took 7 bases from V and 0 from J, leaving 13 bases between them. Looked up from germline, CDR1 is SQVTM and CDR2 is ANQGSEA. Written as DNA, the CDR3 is TGCAGCGCCGGACACTTTAGCTCCTACGAGCAGTACTTC. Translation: CSAGHFSSYEQYF.

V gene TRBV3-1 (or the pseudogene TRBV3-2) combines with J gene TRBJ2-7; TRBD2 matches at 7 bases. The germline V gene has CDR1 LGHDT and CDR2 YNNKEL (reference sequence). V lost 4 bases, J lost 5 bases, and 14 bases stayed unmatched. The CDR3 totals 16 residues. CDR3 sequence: CASSRLAGGSRHEQYF. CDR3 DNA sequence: TGTGCCAGCAGCCGCCTTGCTGGCGGGAGTAGGCACGAGCAGTACTTC.

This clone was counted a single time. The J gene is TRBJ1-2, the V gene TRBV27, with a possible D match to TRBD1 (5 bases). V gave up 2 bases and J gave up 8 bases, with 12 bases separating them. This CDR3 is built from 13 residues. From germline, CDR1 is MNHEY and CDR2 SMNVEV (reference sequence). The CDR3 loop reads CASSLHRFDGYTF. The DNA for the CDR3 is TGTGCCAGCAGTTTACACAGGTTCGACGGCTACACCTTC.

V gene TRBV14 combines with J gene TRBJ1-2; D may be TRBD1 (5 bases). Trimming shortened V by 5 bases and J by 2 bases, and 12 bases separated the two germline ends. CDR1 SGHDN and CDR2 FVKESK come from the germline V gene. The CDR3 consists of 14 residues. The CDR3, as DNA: TGTGCCAGCAGCAGGGGCAGAACCAACTATGGCTACACCTTC. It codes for CASSRGRTNYGYTF.

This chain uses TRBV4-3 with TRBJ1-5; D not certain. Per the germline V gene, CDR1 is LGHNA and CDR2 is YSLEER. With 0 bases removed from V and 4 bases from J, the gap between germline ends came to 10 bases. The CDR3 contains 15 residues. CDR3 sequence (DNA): TGCGCCAGCAGCCAAGATCTCCAGATAAATCAGCCCCAGCATTTT. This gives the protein CASSQDLQINQPQHF.

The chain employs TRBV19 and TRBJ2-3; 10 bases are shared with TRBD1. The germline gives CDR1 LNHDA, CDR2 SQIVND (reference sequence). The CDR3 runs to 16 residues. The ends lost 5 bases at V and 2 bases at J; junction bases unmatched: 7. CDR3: CASSADRGPPTDTQYF. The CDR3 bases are TGTGCCAGTAGTGCAGACAGGGGGCCCCCCACAGATACGCAGTATTTT. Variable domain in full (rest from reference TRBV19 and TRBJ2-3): DGGITQSPKYLFRKEGQNVTLSCEQNLNHDAMYWYRQDPGQGLRLIYYSQIVNDFQKGDIAEGYSVSREKKESFPLTVTSAQKNPTAFYLCASSADRGPPTDTQYFGPGTRLTVL.

The CDR3 nucleotides read TGTGCCAGCAGAAGAGGAGGGCGCGGCTACACCTTC. Translation gives CASRRGGRGYTF. This chain connects TRBV6-5 to TRBJ1-2; no reliable D call. This CDR3 comprises 12 residues. V was trimmed by 6 bases and J by 8 bases, leaving 13 bases between them. Per the germline V gene, CDR1 is MNHEY and CDR2 is SVGAGI.

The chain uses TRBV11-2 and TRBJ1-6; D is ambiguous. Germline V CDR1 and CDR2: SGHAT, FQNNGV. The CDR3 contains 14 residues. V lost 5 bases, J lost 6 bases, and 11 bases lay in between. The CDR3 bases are TGTGCCAGCAGCCCCAACCTCAGTAATTCACCCCTCCACTTT. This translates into CASSPNLSNSPLHF.

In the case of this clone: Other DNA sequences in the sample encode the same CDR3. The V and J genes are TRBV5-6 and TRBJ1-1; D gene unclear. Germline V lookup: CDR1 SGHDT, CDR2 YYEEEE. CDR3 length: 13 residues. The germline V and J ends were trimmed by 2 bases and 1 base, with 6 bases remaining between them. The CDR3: CASSFSGNTEAFF. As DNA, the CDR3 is TGTGCCAGCAGCTTTTCAGGGAACACTGAAGCTTTCTTT. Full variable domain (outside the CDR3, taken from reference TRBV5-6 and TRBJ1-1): DAGVTQSPTHLIKTRGQQVTLRCSPKSGHDTVSWYQQALGQGPQFIFQYYEEEERQRGNFPDRFSGHQFPNYSSELNVNALLLGDSALYLCASSFSGNTEAFFGQGTRLTVV.

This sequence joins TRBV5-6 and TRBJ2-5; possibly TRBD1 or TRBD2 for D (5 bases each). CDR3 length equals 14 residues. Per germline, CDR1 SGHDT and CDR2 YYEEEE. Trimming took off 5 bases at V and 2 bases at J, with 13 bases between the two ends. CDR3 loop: CASRQDWRQETQYF. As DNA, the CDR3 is TGTGCCAGCAGACAGGACTGGAGACAAGAGACCCAGTACTTC.

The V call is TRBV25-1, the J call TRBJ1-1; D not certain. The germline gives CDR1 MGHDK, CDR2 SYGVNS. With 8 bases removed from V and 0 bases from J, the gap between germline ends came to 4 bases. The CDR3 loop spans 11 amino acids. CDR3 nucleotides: TGTGCCAGCGTCATGAACACTGAAGCTTTCTTT. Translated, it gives CASVMNTEAFF.

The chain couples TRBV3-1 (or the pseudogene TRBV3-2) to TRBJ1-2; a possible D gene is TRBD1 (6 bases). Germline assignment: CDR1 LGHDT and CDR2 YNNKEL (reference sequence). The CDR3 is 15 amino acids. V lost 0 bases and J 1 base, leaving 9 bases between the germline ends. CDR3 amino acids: CASSQEGANNYGYTF. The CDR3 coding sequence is TGTGCCAGCAGCCAAGAGGGGGCAAATAACTATGGCTACACCTTC.

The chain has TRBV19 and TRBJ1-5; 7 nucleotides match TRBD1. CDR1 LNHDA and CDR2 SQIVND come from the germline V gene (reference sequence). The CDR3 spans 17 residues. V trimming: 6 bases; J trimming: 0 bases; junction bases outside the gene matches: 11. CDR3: CASRPGQKKYSNQPQHF. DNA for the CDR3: TGTGCCAGTAGACCGGGACAGAAAAAGTATAGCAATCAGCCCCAGCATTTT.

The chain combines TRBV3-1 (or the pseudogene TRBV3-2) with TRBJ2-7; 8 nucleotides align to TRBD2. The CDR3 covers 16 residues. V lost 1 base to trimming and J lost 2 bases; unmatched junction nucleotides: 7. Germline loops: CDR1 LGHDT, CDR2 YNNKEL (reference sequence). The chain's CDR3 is CASSQGASGSPYEQYF. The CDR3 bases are TGTGCCAGCAGCCAAGGGGCTAGCGGGTCCCCCTACGAGCAGTACTTC.